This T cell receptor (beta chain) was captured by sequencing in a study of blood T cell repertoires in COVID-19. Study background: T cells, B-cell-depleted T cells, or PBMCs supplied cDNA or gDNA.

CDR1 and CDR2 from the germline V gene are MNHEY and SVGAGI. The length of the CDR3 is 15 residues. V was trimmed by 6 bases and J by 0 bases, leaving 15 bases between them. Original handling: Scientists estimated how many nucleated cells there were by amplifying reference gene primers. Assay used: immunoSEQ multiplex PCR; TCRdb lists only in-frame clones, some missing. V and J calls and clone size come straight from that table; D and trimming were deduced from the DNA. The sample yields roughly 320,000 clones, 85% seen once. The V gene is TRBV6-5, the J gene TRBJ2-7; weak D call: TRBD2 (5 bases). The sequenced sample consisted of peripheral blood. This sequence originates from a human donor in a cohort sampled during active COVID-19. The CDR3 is CASSYLLGSSYEQYF. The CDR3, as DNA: TGTGCCAGCAGCTACCTACTAGGGAGCTCCTACGAGCAGTACTTC.